The 14 T cell receptor beta chains given below trace back to one sample, sequenced in a study of cytomegalovirus exposure and HLA in healthy donors. Researchers ran the PCR with 60 Vbeta and 13 Jbeta primers. Only in-frame clones appear in the TCRdb table, and some are missing; sequencing was by immunoSEQ multiplex PCR. The profile shows 200,000 to 300,000 clones, 82% of them singletons. Source material: PBMCs. The receptor source for this set is a middle-aged woman in good health and CMV-seropositive.

The J gene is TRBJ1-4, the V gene TRBV7-9; 7 bases fit TRBD1. This CDR3 comprises 13 residues. The germline CDR1 and CDR2 sequences are SEHNR and FQNEAQ (reference sequence). Trimming removed 6 bases from V and 8 bases from J; junction bases left unmatched: 6. The CDR3 bases are TGTGCCAGCAGGCCGACAGGGTGGGAAAAACTGTTTTTT. It is translated as CASRPTGWEKLFF.

The rearrangement links TRBV7-6 to TRBJ2-7; D is possibly TRBD2 (5 bases). Germline assignment: CDR1 SGHVS and CDR2 FNYEAQ. Trimming took off 4 bases at V and 4 bases at J, with 20 bases between the two ends. The CDR3 spans 16 residues. CDR3 sequence reads: CASSSSGDSLPYEQYF. CDR3 sequence (DNA): TGTGCCAGCAGCTCCAGCGGAGACTCGCTTCCTTACGAGCAGTACTTC.

This clone was seen just once. CDR3 residues: CASSPSRDRVTSYSYEQYF. The CDR3 DNA reads TGTGCCAGCAGCCCCAGCCGGGACAGGGTGACTTCTTACAGCTACGAGCAGTACTTC. The chain recombines TRBV7-9 with TRBJ2-7, with 9 bases that match TRBD1. The CDR3 consists of 19 residues. The V gene end was trimmed by 5 bases and the J gene end by 3 bases; junction bases not matched to a gene: 20. The germline gives CDR1 SEHNR, CDR2 FQNEAQ (reference sequence). Based on the CDR3 plus reference TRBV7-9 and TRBJ2-7, the full variable domain is DTGVSQNPRHKITKRGQNVTFRCDPISEHNRLYWYRQTLGQGPEFLTYFQNEAQLEKSRLLSDRFSAERPKGSFSTLEIQRTEQGDSAMYLCASSPSRDRVTSYSYEQYFGPGTRLTVT.

The chain joins TRBV5-4 to TRBJ1-1; D not resolved. V lost 2 bases, J lost 1 base, and 12 bases lay in between. Germline V gives CDR1 SGHNT, CDR2 YYREEE (reference sequence). This CDR3 has 15 amino acids. The CDR3 reads CASSFRTYQNTEAFF. CDR3 coding DNA: TGTGCCAGCAGCTTCCGTACCTATCAGAACACTGAAGCTTTCTTT.

This clone was seen a single time. Here the CDR3 reads CASSLLVRYEQFF. The DNA of the CDR3 is TGTGCCAGCAGCTTATTGGTTCGGTATGAGCAGTTCTTC. The gene calls are TRBV7-2 and TRBJ2-1; D gene ambiguous. This CDR3 has 13 residues. Between the trimmed V and J ends, which lost 2 bases and 8 bases, there was a span of 10 bases. Looked up from germline, CDR1 is SGHTA and CDR2 is FQGNSA.

The chain recombines TRBV5-1 with TRBJ1-3, with D tentatively TRBD1 (5 bases). The CDR3 runs to 18 residues. V lost 4 bases and J lost 0, with 20 bases in between. CDR1 is SGHRS, CDR2 YFSETQ, per germline. The CDR3 DNA reads as TGCGCCAGCAGCGAAAACTACGGGGGGATTTCCTCTGGAAACACCATATATTTT. Translating gives CASSENYGGISSGNTIYF.

The chain joins TRBV7-3 to TRBJ1-1; D is uncertain. The germline V and J ends were trimmed by 4 bases and 2 bases, with 8 bases remaining between them. The CDR3 runs to 13 residues. In germline, CDR1 is SGHTA, CDR2 FQGTGA. The CDR3 DNA reads as TGTGCCAGCAGCTCCGGAGCCAACACTGAAGCTTTCTTT. Protein sequence: CASSSGANTEAFF. Full variable domain (missing parts from reference TRBV7-3 and TRBJ1-1): GAGVSQTPSNKVTEKGKYVELRCDPISGHTALYWYRQSLGQGPEFLIYFQGTGAADDSGLPNDRFFAVRPEGSVSTLKIQRTERGDSAVYLCASSSGANTEAFFGQGTRLTVV.

This clone has more than one count but fewer than ten. The genes are TRBV29-1 and TRBJ2-7, with 7 nucleotides matching TRBD1. Per the germline V gene, CDR1 is SQVTM and CDR2 is ANQGSEA. There are 16 residues in the CDR3. V gave up 1 base and J gave up 2 bases; unmatched junction bases: 11. The CDR3 region is CSVEGETGAPPYEQYF. The CDR3 nucleotides are TGCAGCGTTGAAGGGGAAACAGGGGCCCCCCCCTACGAGCAGTACTTC.

The chain couples TRBV5-1 to TRBJ1-1; 7 positions match TRBD1. The ends lost 0 bases at V and 1 base at J; junction bases unmatched: 0. The CDR3 totals 14 residues. Germline CDR1 SGHRS, CDR2 YFSETQ. Here the CDR3 DNA reads TGCGCCAGCAGCTTGGGGACAGGGAACACTGAAGCTTTCTTT. The encoded protein is CASSLGTGNTEAFF.

This clone turned up a few times. The CDR3 is CASSQVGTSVYEQYF. The CDR3 DNA is TGCGCCAGCAGCCAAGTCGGGACTAGCGTCTACGAGCAGTACTTC. The chain has TRBV4-3 and TRBJ2-7; 10 bases fit TRBD2. J was trimmed by 3 bases and V by 1 base; bases with no gene match: 3. This CDR3 spans 15 amino acids. Per the germline V gene, CDR1 is LGHNA and CDR2 is YSLEER.

Regarding this clone: Different DNA sequences within this sample yield the same CDR3. This chain joins TRBV7-2 and TRBJ1-1, with D uncertain. The CDR3 spans 13 residues. The germline V gene encodes CDR1 SGHTA and CDR2 FQGNSA. V lost 1 base and J 1 base, leaving 4 bases between the germline ends. CDR3: CASSLGRNTEAFF. DNA of the CDR3: TGTGCCAGCAGCTTAGGTAGGAACACTGAAGCTTTCTTT.

J is TRBJ2-6 and V is TRBV27; perhaps TRBD2 as D (6 bases). Germline-derived CDR1 and CDR2 are MNHEY and SMNVEV (reference sequence). Between the trimmed V and J ends, which lost 5 bases and 2 bases, there was a span of 10 bases. CDR3 length equals 15 residues. The DNA for the CDR3 is TGTGCCAGCAGTGAATCGGGGGCTGGGGCCAACGTCCTGACTTTC. Amino acids: CASSESGAGANVLTF.

The chain is built from TRBV28 and TRBJ2-3; TRBD2 agrees at 13 bases. The CDR3 runs 15 residues. Germline V gene sequence: CDR1 MDHEN, CDR2 SYDVKM. V lost 5 bases, J lost 6 bases, and 5 bases stayed unmatched. This CDR3 is CASSMTSGGFDTQYF. CDR3 DNA: TGTGCCAGCAGTATGACTAGCGGGGGGTTCGATACGCAGTATTTT.

The genes are TRBV19 and TRBJ1-1; the D is unclear. The CDR3 consists of 13 residues. V was shortened by 7 bases and J by 0 bases, with 9 bases between the two germline ends. The germline V gene encodes CDR1 LNHDA and CDR2 SQIVND (reference sequence). CDR3 amino acids: CASMTQLNTEAFF. The CDR3 DNA is TGTGCCAGTATGACTCAGTTGAACACTGAAGCTTTCTTT.